These 18 T cell receptor beta chains were sequenced from one sample in a study of T cells in Graves' hyperthyroidism and ophthalmopathy. Using RNA transcripts as the source, TCR beta CDR3 regions were amplified. The HTBI primer set served for first-round RT-PCR of the TCR CDR3. TCRdb redid the calling of the multiplex PCR reads with MiXCR, one entry per CDR3 protein. The sample contains around 300,000 distinct CDR3 sequences, 13% of which appear only once. The sequencing input was blood. The receptors stem from a woman in her twenties or thirties with Graves' hyperthyroidism that later progressed to Graves' ophthalmopathy.

This clonotype occurred many times. The chain joins TRBV6-1 to TRBJ2-5, with 10 bases aligning to TRBD1. Germline V CDR1 and CDR2: MNHNS, SASEGT. The CDR3 is made up of 17 amino acids. The ends lost 5 bases at V and 6 bases at J; junction bases unmatched: 15. Here the CDR3 reads CASSSLGGDRGWKTQYF. The CDR3 DNA follows: TGTGCCAGCAGTTCCCTAGGGGGGGACAGGGGTTGGAAGACCCAGTACTTC.

This clonotype was seen many times. This CDR3 reads CASGAVITDTQYF. CDR3 sequence (DNA): TGTGCCAGCGGAGCGGTAATAACAGATACGCAGTATTTT. This chain joins TRBV28 and TRBJ2-3; D might be TRBD2 (5 bases). There are 13 residues in the CDR3. Deletions cut 8 bases from V and 3 bases from J, with 12 bases between. CDR1 MDHEN and CDR2 SYDVKM come from the germline V gene. The entire variable domain, with the rest obtained from reference TRBV28 and TRBJ2-3, is as follows: DVKVTQSSRYLVKRTGEKVFLECVQDMDHENMFWYRQDPGLGLRLIYFSYDVKMKEKGDIPEGYSVSREKKERFSLILESASTNQTSMYLCASGAVITDTQYFGPGTRLTVL.

This clonotype appeared a few times. This chain links TRBV27 with TRBJ2-7; 10 bases match TRBD2. Germline CDR1 is MNHEY and CDR2 is SMNVEV (reference sequence). This CDR3 comprises 16 residues. V lost 5 bases and J lost 7; bases outside the gene matches: 14. In nucleotides, the CDR3 is TGTGCCAGCAGTCGAAACTTAGCGGGAGGCACGGGGGAGCAGTACTTC. Residues: CASSRNLAGGTGEQYF.

The V gene is TRBV19, the J gene TRBJ2-5; 8 bases line up with TRBD1. Per germline, CDR1 LNHDA and CDR2 SQIVND (reference sequence). This CDR3 has 14 residues. The V gene end was trimmed by 9 bases and the J gene end by 5 bases; junction bases not matched to a gene: 11. CDR3 nucleotides: TGTGCCAGCAAGCCCGGACAGGGTTCGGAGACCCAGTACTTC. The encoded protein is CASKPGQGSETQYF.

The chain has TRBV25-1 and TRBJ2-2; 9 bases agree with TRBD2. This CDR3 has 16 residues. From germline, CDR1 is MGHDK and CDR2 SYGVNS. The J segment lost 1 base and the V segment lost 4 bases, leaving 4 bases of the junction unmatched. Here the CDR3 DNA reads TGTGCCAGCAGTGGGTTGACTAGCGGGAACACCGGGGAGCTGTTTTTT. Translated: CASSGLTSGNTGELFF.

This clonotype was detected many times. Written as DNA, the CDR3 is TGTGCCAGCAGCTTGGAAGGGCGGGCAGGAGAGACCCAGTACTTC. It specifies CASSLEGRAGETQYF. This chain joins TRBV5-8 and TRBJ2-5; D perhaps matches TRBD2 (5 bases). Trimming cost V 0 bases and J 4 bases, with 13 bases left between them. CDR1 and CDR2 from the germline V gene are SGHTS and YDEGEE. The CDR3 has 15 amino acids.

This sequence joins TRBV19 and TRBJ1-2, with no clear D. The CDR3 has 14 residues. Germline assignment: CDR1 LNHDA and CDR2 SQIVND (reference sequence). V shed 10 bases and J shed 1 base, with 16 bases lying between them. CDR3 in DNA: TGTGCCACCCACCCCGCACTGATTAACTATGGCTACACCTTC. This sequence encodes CATHPALINYGYTF. Full variable domain (missing parts from reference TRBV19 and TRBJ1-2): DGGITQSPKYLFRKEGQNVTLSCEQNLNHDAMYWYRQDPGQGLRLIYYSQIVNDFQKGDIAEGYSVSREKKESFPLTVTSAQKNPTAFYLCATHPALINYGYTFGSGTRLTVV.

This clonotype was seen a handful of times. The rearrangement joins TRBV6-2 or TRBV6-3 to TRBJ1-6; no reliable D call. The germline gives CDR1 MNHEY, CDR2 SVGEGT. V was clipped by 7 bases and J by 10 bases, with 20 bases between them. This CDR3 is built from 15 residues. The CDR3 bases are TGTGCCAGCACCCCGACCGGGGTCCCGAGCTCACCCCTCCACTTT. It encodes CASTPTGVPSSPLHF.

This clonotype was picked up many times. The J gene is TRBJ2-3, the V gene TRBV27; D tentatively fits TRBD1 or TRBD2 (6 bases each). V lost 8 bases, J lost 0 bases, and 15 bases lay in between. The CDR3 covers 15 residues. The germline gives CDR1 MNHEY, CDR2 SMNVEV (reference sequence). The CDR3 loop is CASGGGGSSTDTQYF. DNA for the CDR3: TGTGCCAGCGGAGGGGGAGGTTCTAGCACAGATACGCAGTATTTT.

This clonotype turned up a few times. The rearrangement joins TRBV15 to TRBJ2-2; TRBD1 agrees at 11 bases. Germline values: CDR1 LNHNV, CDR2 YYDKDF (reference sequence). After removal of 5 bases from V and 3 bases from J, the junction contained 5 bases not matched to a gene. CDR3 length equals 16 residues. The DNA of the CDR3 is TGTGCCACCAGCTCCCGGGACAGGGGGGACACCGGGGAGCTGTTTTTT. Translation: CATSSRDRGDTGELFF.

Ten or more counts support this clonotype. This chain uses TRBV6-6 with TRBJ2-7; D is ambiguous. The length of the CDR3 is 14 residues. Deletions cut 2 bases from V and 1 base from J, with 9 bases between. Looked up from germline, CDR1 is MNHNY and CDR2 is SVGAGI (reference sequence). CDR3 sequence (DNA): TGTGCCAGCAGTTACAGGGAAGGGTCCTACGAGCAGTACTTC. It yields the protein CASSYREGSYEQYF.

This sequence joins TRBV29-1 and TRBJ2-7, with no clear D. Trimming removed 7 bases from V and 7 bases from J, with 23 bases in between. The germline gives CDR1 SQVTM, CDR2 ANQGSEA. The CDR3 spans 14 residues. For the CDR3, the DNA is TGCAGCGCTGACAATCCTAAGAACTACAATGAGCAGTACTTC. The encoded protein is CSADNPKNYNEQYF.

In this sample, this clonotype turned up a few times. The rearrangement links TRBV29-1 to TRBJ2-7; possibly TRBD1 or TRBD2 for D (6 bases each). Germline CDR1 reads SQVTM; CDR2 reads ANQGSEA. Deletions cut 0 bases from V and 7 bases from J, with 22 bases between. CDR3 size: 16 residues. The DNA for the CDR3 is TGCAGCGTTGAAGATAACCCTGGGGGGCCCGCGGGGGAGCAGTACTTC. The encoded protein is CSVEDNPGGPAGEQYF.

As DNA, the CDR3 is TGTGCCAGCGGCCCCCAGCGACTTAGGGAGACCCAGTACTTC. It specifies CASGPQRLRETQYF. The genes are TRBV19 and TRBJ2-5; D is unclear. The V gene's germline CDR1 is LNHDA and CDR2 SQIVND (reference sequence). Deletions cut 9 bases from V and 5 bases from J, with 19 bases between. The CDR3 has 14 amino acids.

This clonotype appeared many times. The gene calls are TRBV6-1 and TRBJ1-2; TRBD1 might be the D (5 bases). V was clipped by 8 bases and J by 4 bases, with 17 bases between them. The germline V gene encodes CDR1 MNHNS and CDR2 SASEGT. CDR3 length: 14 residues. The CDR3 here is CASEKTEVAYGYTF. The CDR3 DNA reads TGTGCCAGCGAGAAGACAGAGGTCGCCTATGGCTACACCTTC.

Ten or more counts support this clonotype. V and J are TRBV12-3 or TRBV12-4 and TRBJ2-3; D is unresolved. Trimming removed 4 bases at V and 0 bases at J, with 8 bases between. The CDR3 runs to 14 residues. This CDR3 reads CASSSDLSTDTQYF. DNA of the CDR3: TGTGCCAGCAGTTCCGACCTGAGCACAGATACGCAGTATTTT.

Comment on this clonotype: A much larger clone lies one base from this, so it may be a read error. V is TRBV27 and J is TRBJ2-7, with D perhaps being TRBD1 or TRBD2 (5 bases each). This CDR3 contains 14 residues. Trimming took off 3 bases at V and 2 bases at J, with 11 bases between the two ends. Germline V gives CDR1 MNHEY, CDR2 SMNVEV (reference sequence). The CDR3 DNA reads TGTGCCAGCAGTTTCGGAGAGGGGACCTACGAGCAGTACTTC. It encodes CASSFGEGTYEQYF.

Ten or more counts support this clonotype. The V gene is TRBV6-1, the J gene TRBJ1-5; D is unresolved. The V gene lost 6 bases and the J gene lost 2 bases, with 14 bases spanning the gap. The germline V gene encodes CDR1 MNHNS and CDR2 SASEGT. The CDR3 covers 15 residues. The CDR3 region is CASRGDGGGNQPQHF. The CDR3 DNA reads TGTGCCAGCAGAGGTGACGGAGGCGGCAATCAGCCCCAGCATTTT.